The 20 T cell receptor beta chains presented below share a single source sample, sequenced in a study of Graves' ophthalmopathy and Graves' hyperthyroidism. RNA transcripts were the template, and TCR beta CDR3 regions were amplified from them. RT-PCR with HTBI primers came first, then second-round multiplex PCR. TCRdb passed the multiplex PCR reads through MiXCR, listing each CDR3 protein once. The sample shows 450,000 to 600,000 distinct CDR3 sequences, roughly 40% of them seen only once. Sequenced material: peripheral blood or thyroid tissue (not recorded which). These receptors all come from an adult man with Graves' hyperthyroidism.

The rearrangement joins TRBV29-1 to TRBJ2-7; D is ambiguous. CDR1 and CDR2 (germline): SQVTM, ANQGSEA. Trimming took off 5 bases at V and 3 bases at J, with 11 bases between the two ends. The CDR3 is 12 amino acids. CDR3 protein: CSVTLGIYEQYF. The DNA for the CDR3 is TGCAGCGTTACCCTGGGGATCTACGAGCAGTACTTC.

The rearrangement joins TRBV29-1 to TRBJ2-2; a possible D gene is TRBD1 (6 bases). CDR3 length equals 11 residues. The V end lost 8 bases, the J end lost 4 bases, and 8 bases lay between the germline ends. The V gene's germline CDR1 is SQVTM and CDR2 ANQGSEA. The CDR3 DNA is TGCAGCCCGGACAGCACCGGGGAGCTGTTTTTT. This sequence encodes CSPDSTGELFF.

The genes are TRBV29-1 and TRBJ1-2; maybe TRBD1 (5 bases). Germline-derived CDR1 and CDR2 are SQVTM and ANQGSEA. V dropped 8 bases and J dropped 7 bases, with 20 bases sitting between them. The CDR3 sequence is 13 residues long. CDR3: CSLVGALSAGYTF. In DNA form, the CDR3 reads TGCAGCTTAGTAGGGGCCCTGTCGGCTGGCTACACCTTC.

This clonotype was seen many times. The CDR3 bases are TGTGCCACCAGTGATACTGGACAGGGGTTTGTAGGCTACACCTTC. It translates to CATSDTGQGFVGYTF. The chain joins TRBV24-1 to TRBJ1-2; TRBD1 agrees at 9 bases. Trimming at V came to 3 bases and at J to 8 bases, leaving 9 bases not matched to a gene. Per the germline V gene, CDR1 is KGHDR and CDR2 is SFDVKD. CDR3 size: 15 residues.

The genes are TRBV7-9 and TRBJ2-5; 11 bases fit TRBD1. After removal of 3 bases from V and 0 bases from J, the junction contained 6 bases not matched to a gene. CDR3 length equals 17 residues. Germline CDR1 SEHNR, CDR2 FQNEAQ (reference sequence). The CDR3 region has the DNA TGTGCCAGCAGCTTTGGGACAGGGGGTTTGTACCAAGAGACCCAGTACTTC. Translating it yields CASSFGTGGLYQETQYF.

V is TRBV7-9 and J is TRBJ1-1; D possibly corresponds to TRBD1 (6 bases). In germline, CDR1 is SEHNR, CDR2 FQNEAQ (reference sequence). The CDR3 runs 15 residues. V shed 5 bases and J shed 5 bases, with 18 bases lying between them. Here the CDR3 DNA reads TGTGCCAGCAGCCAAGAAACGGGGGGCAGAACTGAAGCTTTCTTT. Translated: CASSQETGGRTEAFF.

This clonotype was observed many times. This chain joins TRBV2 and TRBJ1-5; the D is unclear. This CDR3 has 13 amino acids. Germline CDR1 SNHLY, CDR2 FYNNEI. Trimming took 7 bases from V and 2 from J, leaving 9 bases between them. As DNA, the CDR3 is TGTGCCAGCAACGGCGGGGGCAATCAGCCCCAGCATTTT. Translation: CASNGGGNQPQHF.

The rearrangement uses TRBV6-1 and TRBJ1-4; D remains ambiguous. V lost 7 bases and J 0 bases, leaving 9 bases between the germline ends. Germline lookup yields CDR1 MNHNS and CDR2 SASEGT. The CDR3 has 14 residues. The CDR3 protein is CASTAGPTNEKLFF. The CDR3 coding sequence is TGTGCCAGCACGGCTGGGCCAACTAATGAAAAACTGTTTTTT.

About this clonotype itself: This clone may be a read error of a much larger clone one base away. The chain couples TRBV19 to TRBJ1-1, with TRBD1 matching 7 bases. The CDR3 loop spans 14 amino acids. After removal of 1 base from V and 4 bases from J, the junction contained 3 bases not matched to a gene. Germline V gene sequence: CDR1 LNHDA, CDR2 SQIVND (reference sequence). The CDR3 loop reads CASSIVSGGTEAFF. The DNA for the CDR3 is TGTGCCAGTAGTATAGTTTCAGGGGGCACTGAAGCTTTCTTT.

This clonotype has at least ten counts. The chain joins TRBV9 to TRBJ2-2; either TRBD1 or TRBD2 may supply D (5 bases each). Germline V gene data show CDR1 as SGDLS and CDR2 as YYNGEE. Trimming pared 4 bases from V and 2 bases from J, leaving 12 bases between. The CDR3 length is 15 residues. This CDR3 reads CASSPGTDNTGELFF. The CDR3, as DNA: TGTGCCAGCAGCCCAGGGACGGATAACACCGGGGAGCTGTTTTTT.

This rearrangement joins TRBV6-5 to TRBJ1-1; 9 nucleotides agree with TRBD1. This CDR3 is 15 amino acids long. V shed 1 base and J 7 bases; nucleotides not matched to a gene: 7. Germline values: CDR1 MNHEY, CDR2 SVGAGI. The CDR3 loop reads CASSYLRLTGGEAFF. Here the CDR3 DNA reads TGTGCCAGCAGTTACTTGAGATTGACAGGGGGTGAAGCTTTCTTT.

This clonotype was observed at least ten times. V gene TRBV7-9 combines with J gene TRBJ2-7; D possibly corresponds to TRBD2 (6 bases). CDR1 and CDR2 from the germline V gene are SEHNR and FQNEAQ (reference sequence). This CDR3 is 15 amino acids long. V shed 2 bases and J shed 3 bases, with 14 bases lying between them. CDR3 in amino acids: CASSLTRGFDYEQYF. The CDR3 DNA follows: TGTGCCAGCAGCTTAACTCGGGGGTTCGACTACGAGCAGTACTTC. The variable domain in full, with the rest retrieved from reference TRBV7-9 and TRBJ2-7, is DTGVSQNPRHKITKRGQNVTFRCDPISEHNRLYWYRQTLGQGPEFLTYFQNEAQLEKSRLLSDRFSAERPKGSFSTLEIQRTEQGDSAMYLCASSLTRGFDYEQYFGPGTRLTVT.

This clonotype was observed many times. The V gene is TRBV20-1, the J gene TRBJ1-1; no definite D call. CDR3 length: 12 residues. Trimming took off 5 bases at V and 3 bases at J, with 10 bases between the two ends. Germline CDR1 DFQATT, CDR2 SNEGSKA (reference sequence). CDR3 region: CSAPRGDTEAFF. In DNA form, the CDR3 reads TGCAGTGCTCCCCGGGGAGACACTGAAGCTTTCTTT.

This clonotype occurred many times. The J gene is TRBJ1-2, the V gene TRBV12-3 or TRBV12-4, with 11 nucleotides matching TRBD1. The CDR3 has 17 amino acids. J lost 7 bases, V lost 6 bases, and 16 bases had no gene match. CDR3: CASSPGGTGGSRFGYTF. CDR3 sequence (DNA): TGTGCCAGCAGCCCAGGGGGGACAGGGGGTAGTCGGTTTGGCTACACCTTC.

The CDR3 sequence: CASSRQGESYEQYF. For the CDR3, the DNA is TGTGCCAGCAGTAGACAGGGGGAATCTTACGAGCAGTACTTC. The rearrangement links TRBV6-1 to TRBJ2-7; 9 nucleotides line up with TRBD1. The CDR3 spans 14 residues. The V segment lost 5 bases and the J segment 4 bases; nucleotides outside the gene matches: 6. Germline V gives CDR1 MNHNS, CDR2 SASEGT.

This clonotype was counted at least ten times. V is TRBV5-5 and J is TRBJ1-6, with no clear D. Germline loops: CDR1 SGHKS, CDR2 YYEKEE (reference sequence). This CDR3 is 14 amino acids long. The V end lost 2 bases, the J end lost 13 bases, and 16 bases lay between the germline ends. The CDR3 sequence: CASSFGSVRNPLHF. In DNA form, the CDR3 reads TGTGCCAGCAGCTTTGGGTCCGTACGAAATCCCCTCCACTTT.

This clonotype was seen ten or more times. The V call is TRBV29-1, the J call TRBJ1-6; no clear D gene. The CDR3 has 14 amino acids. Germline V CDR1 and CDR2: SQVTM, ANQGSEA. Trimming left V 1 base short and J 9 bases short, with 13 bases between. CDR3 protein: CSVEVTGGSSPLHF. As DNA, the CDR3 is TGCAGCGTTGAAGTGACGGGAGGGAGTTCACCCCTCCACTTT.

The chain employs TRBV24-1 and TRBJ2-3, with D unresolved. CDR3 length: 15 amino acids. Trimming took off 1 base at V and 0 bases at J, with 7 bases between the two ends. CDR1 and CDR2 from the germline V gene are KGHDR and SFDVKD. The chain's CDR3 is CATSDFIGSTDTQYF. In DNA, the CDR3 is TGTGCCACCAGTGATTTTATTGGTAGCACAGATACGCAGTATTTT.

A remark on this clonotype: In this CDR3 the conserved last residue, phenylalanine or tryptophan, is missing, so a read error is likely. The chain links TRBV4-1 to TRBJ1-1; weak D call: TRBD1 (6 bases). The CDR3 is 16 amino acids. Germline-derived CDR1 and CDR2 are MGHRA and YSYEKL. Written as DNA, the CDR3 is TGCGCCAGCAGCCGCCAACCGGGACAAGCGAACACAGAAGCTTTCTCT. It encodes CASSRQPGQANTEAFS.

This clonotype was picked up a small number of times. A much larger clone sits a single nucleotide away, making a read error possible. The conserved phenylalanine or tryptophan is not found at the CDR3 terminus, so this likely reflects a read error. CDR3: CSAKGQETQYL. CDR3 DNA sequence: TGCAGTGCTAAGGGCCAAGAGACCCAGTACCTC. This rearrangement joins TRBV20-1 to TRBJ2-5; D is unclear. The CDR3 runs 11 residues. V was trimmed by 4 bases and J by 1 base, leaving 4 bases between them. Germline values: CDR1 DFQATT, CDR2 SNEGSKA (reference sequence).